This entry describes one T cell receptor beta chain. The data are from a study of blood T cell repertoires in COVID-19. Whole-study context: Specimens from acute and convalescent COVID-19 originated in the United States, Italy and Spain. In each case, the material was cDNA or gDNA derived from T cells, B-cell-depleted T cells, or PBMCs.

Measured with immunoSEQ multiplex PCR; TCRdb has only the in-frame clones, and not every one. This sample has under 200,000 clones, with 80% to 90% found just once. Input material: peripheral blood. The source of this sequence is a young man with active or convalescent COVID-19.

CDR3 in amino acids: CASSPRGGHEQFF. CDR3 nucleotide sequence: TGTGCCAGCAGTCCCCGGGGGGGCCATGAGCAGTTCTTC. V and J are TRBV27 and TRBJ2-1; 8 bases are a match to TRBD2. The CDR3 extends over 13 amino acids. Germline CDR1 and CDR2: MNHEY and SMNVEV (reference sequence). Losses at the gene ends were 5 bases for V and 8 bases for J; bases not matched to a gene: 5.